The 23 T cell receptor beta chains below were found in one sample sequenced in a study of identical twins. TCRdb recomputed calls from the 5' RACE reads with MiXCR, one row per CDR3 protein. The sample shows a few hundred thousand distinct CDR3 sequences, 7% to 9.5% of them seen only once. The sample consisted of naive T cells sorted from blood. The receptors were gathered from a woman between 45 and 65 years old in good health.

This clonotype was counted only a few times. V usage is TRBV28 and J usage is TRBJ2-7; a weak D match, TRBD2 (7 bases). The V gene's germline CDR1 is MDHEN and CDR2 SYDVKM. The CDR3 runs 15 residues. V was clipped by 6 bases and J by 4 bases, with 19 bases between them. The CDR3 loop reads CASSYPRGAHYEQYF. CDR3 nucleotides: TGTGCCAGCAGCTACCCTCGGGGGGCACATTACGAGCAGTACTTC.

The rearrangement joins TRBV5-1 to TRBJ1-3; 9 positions agree with TRBD1. Per the germline V gene, CDR1 is SGHRS and CDR2 is YFSETQ. The CDR3 spans 14 residues. J gave up 4 bases and V 4 bases, and 3 bases lay outside the gene matches. In nucleotides, the CDR3 is TGCGCCAGCAGCCGGACAGGGGCCGGAAACACCATATATTTT. Its translation: CASSRTGAGNTIYF. Combining the CDR3 with reference TRBV5-1 and TRBJ1-3 gives the whole variable domain KAGVTQTPRYLIKTRGQQVTLSCSPISGHRSVSWYQQTPGQGLQFLFEYFSETQRNKGNFPGRFSGRQFSNSRSEMNVSTLELGDSALYLCASSRTGAGNTIYFGEGSWLTVV.

This clonotype was counted between two and nine times. The chain uses TRBV29-1 and TRBJ2-3; D uncertain. Germline V lookup: CDR1 SQVTM, CDR2 ANQGSEA. CDR3 length: 14 amino acids. Trimming left V 2 bases short and J 1 base short, with 10 bases between. The CDR3 region is CSVETGVGTDTQYF. CDR3 bases: TGCAGCGTTGAAACCGGAGTAGGCACAGATACGCAGTATTTT.

This clonotype has at least ten counts. This sequence joins TRBV6-1 and TRBJ2-3, with D unresolved. This CDR3 region has 14 residues. From germline, CDR1 is MNHNS and CDR2 SASEGT. Trimming removed 8 bases from V and 1 base from J, with 13 bases in between. The CDR3 region has the DNA TGTGCCAGCCTATTTAGACCTCGCACAGATACGCAGTATTTT. Translating it yields CASLFRPRTDTQYF.

This clonotype turned up a few times. One end of the junction is discordant with germline, which a read error may explain. The rearrangement joins TRBV2 to TRBJ2-6; TRBD1 agrees at 8 bases. This CDR3 spans 17 amino acids. From germline, CDR1 is SNHLY and CDR2 FYNNEI. In DNA, the CDR3 is TGTGCTAGCAACGGACAGGGACGAGGATCTGGGGCCAACGTCCTGACTTTC. This translates into CASNGQGRGSGANVLTF.

A few counts support this clonotype. The genes are TRBV29-1 and TRBJ1-1; D remains ambiguous. Deletions cut 7 bases from V and 5 bases from J, with 8 bases between. CDR1 SQVTM and CDR2 ANQGSEA come from the germline V gene. The CDR3 has 10 residues. CDR3 in amino acids: CSGLGTEAFF. CDR3 nucleotide sequence: TGCAGCGGTCTTGGGACTGAAGCTTTCTTT. Complete variable domain (other parts from reference TRBV29-1 and TRBJ1-1): SAVISQKPSRDICQRGTSLTIQCQVDSQVTMMFWYRQQPGQSLTLIATANQGSEATYESGFVIDKFPISRPNLTFSTLTVSNMSPEDSSIYLCSGLGTEAFFGQGTRLTVV.

The J gene is TRBJ2-7, the V gene TRBV7-9; maybe TRBD2 (5 bases). Trimming pared 4 bases from V and 0 bases from J, leaving 16 bases between. This CDR3 has 16 amino acids. Germline V gene lookup returns CDR1 SEHNR and CDR2 FQNEAQ (reference sequence). The CDR3 reads CASSSVGAPSSYEQYF. DNA of the CDR3: TGTGCCAGCAGCTCAGTGGGAGCTCCTTCCTCCTACGAGCAGTACTTC.

In the case of this clonotype: Possible read error: a much larger clone is one base away. V and J are TRBV27 and TRBJ2-1; TRBD1 is a possible D gene (6 bases). Trimming stripped 1 base from V and 12 bases from J, with 10 bases between. Germline-derived CDR1 and CDR2 are MNHEY and SMNVEV (reference sequence). CDR3 size: 12 residues. The CDR3 sequence: CASSLFTGRQFF. The CDR3 DNA reads TGTGCCAGCAGTTTATTTACAGGGAGGCAGTTCTTC.

This clonotype was recorded many times. This rearrangement joins TRBV20-1 to TRBJ2-7; tentative D call: TRBD2 (6 bases). This CDR3 is 15 amino acids long. V was cut by 3 bases and J by 3 bases, with 18 bases left in between. The germline CDR1 and CDR2 sequences are DFQATT and SNEGSKA (reference sequence). CDR3 in DNA: TGCAGTGCTAGTGGGGACTCCCGGACATTCTACGAGCAGTACTTC. It codes for CSASGDSRTFYEQYF.

The chain combines TRBV20-1 with TRBJ2-2; TRBD1 might be the D (7 bases). This CDR3 spans 16 amino acids. Germline CDR1 DFQATT, CDR2 SNEGSKA (reference sequence). V lost 7 bases and J 6 bases, leaving 24 bases between the germline ends. CDR3 amino acids: CSVEGGMEGAAGELFF. In nucleotides, the CDR3 is TGCAGTGTAGAAGGGGGGATGGAGGGGGCTGCCGGGGAGCTGTTTTTT.

The table lists this clonotype with a few counts. The V and J genes are TRBV29-1 and TRBJ1-1, with D maybe TRBD1 (5 bases). Germline assignment: CDR1 SQVTM and CDR2 ANQGSEA. The CDR3 consists of 13 residues. Trimming removed 3 bases from V and 3 bases from J, with 11 bases in between. In nucleotides, the CDR3 is TGCAGCGTTGATGGGGGAGAGTACACTGAAGCTTTCTTT. Protein product: CSVDGGEYTEAFF. Full variable domain (missing parts from reference TRBV29-1 and TRBJ1-1): SAVISQKPSRDICQRGTSLTIQCQVDSQVTMMFWYRQQPGQSLTLIATANQGSEATYESGFVIDKFPISRPNLTFSTLTVSNMSPEDSSIYLCSVDGGEYTEAFFGQGTRLTVV.

This clonotype was counted many times. V usage is TRBV24-1 and J usage is TRBJ1-1, with D possibly being TRBD1 (5 bases). Trimming pared 6 bases from V and 2 bases from J, leaving 9 bases between. The germline CDR1 and CDR2 sequences are KGHDR and SFDVKD. The CDR3 has 13 residues. For the CDR3, the DNA is TGTGCCACCAGTCAGGGATTTAACACTGAAGCTTTCTTT. Translation gives CATSQGFNTEAFF.

V usage is TRBV7-2 and J usage is TRBJ2-1; possibly TRBD2 for D (6 bases). CDR1 and CDR2 from the germline V gene are SGHTA and FQGNSA. Trimming pared 4 bases from V and 15 bases from J, leaving 16 bases between. The CDR3 has 12 amino acids. CDR3 bases: TGTGCCAGCAGCTCGGGACTCCGATCGACGTTCTTC. Its protein product is CASSSGLRSTFF.

The V call is TRBV7-9, the J call TRBJ2-5; D is undetermined. There are 14 residues in the CDR3. CDR1 is SEHNR, CDR2 FQNEAQ, per germline (reference sequence). Trimming took 5 bases from V and 0 from J, leaving 10 bases between them. CDR3 in amino acids: CASSPGRNQETQYF. The CDR3 DNA reads TGTGCCAGCAGCCCGGGCAGGAACCAAGAGACCCAGTACTTC.

This clonotype was detected only a few times. The rearrangement links TRBV5-1 to TRBJ2-1, with 7 bases fitting TRBD2. Losses at the gene ends were 4 bases for V and 9 bases for J; bases not matched to a gene: 4. The germline V gene encodes CDR1 SGHRS and CDR2 YFSETQ. This CDR3 region has 12 residues. CDR3 sequence (DNA): TGCGCCAGCAGCAGGGACTACCTTGAGCAGTTCTTC. Translating it yields CASSRDYLEQFF.

This clonotype was observed a handful of times. The chain carries TRBV3-1 and TRBJ2-5; D is tentatively TRBD1 or TRBD2 (6 bases each). The CDR3 spans 16 residues. V dropped 2 bases and J dropped 3 bases, with 16 bases sitting between them. CDR1 is LGHDT and CDR2 is YNNKEL in the germline V gene (reference sequence). The chain's CDR3 is CASSQWLTGAEETQYF. Here the CDR3 DNA reads TGTGCCAGCAGCCAATGGTTGACGGGGGCCGAAGAGACCCAGTACTTC.

The rearrangement joins TRBV21-1 to TRBJ2-7; whether TRBD2, the table's D call, matches the DNA was not checked. TRBV21-1 is flagged as a pseudogene. The CDR3 spans 17 residues. Written as DNA, the CDR3 is TGTGCCAGCCCCAAGACTAGGACACGAAGGTGCCCCAACGAGCAGTACGTC. This sequence encodes CASPKTRTRRCPNEQYV.

This clonotype was counted at least ten times. This sequence joins TRBV29-1 and TRBJ1-4; tentative D call: TRBD1 (5 bases). CDR3 size: 11 residues. CDR1 SQVTM and CDR2 ANQGSEA come from the germline V gene. The V end was cut by 3 bases, the J end by 10 bases, with 9 bases between. The CDR3 DNA reads TGCAGCGTTGAGCAGGGCTCAAAACTGTTTTTT. Translated, it gives CSVEQGSKLFF.

The chain joins TRBV5-4 to TRBJ2-5; TRBD2 might be the D (6 bases). The CDR3 length is 15 residues. Deletions cut 1 base from V and 5 bases from J, with 15 bases between. Germline CDR1 and CDR2: SGHNT and YYREEE (reference sequence). In DNA form, the CDR3 reads TGTGCCAGCAGCTTGTCTGGAGGGTTCCAGGAGACCCAGTACTTC. Translation gives CASSLSGGFQETQYF.

The chain has TRBV3-1 and TRBJ1-5, with a possible D match to TRBD1 (6 bases). The germline gives CDR1 LGHDT, CDR2 YNNKEL (reference sequence). Trimming shortened V by 5 bases and J by 6 bases, and 14 bases separated the two germline ends. The CDR3 covers 14 residues. The CDR3 is CASSDRQVFQPQHF. As DNA, the CDR3 is TGTGCCAGCAGCGATCGACAGGTCTTTCAGCCCCAGCATTTT.

The chain couples TRBV25-1 to TRBJ2-1; TRBD1 aligns across 12 bases. The CDR3 has 16 amino acids. Unmatched junction bases numbered 5, after V lost 3 bases and J lost 5 bases. Germline CDR1 and CDR2: MGHDK and SYGVNS. CDR3 amino acids: CASSDRGQGANNEQFF. The CDR3 nucleotides read TGTGCCAGCAGTGATAGGGGACAGGGGGCGAACAATGAGCAGTTCTTC. Drawing the rest from reference TRBV25-1 and TRBJ2-1, the complete variable domain is EADIYQTPRYLVIGTGKKITLECSQTMGHDKMYWYQQDPGMELHLIHYSYGVNSTEKGDLSSESTVSRIRTEHFPLTLESARPSHTSQYLCASSDRGQGANNEQFFGPGTRLTVL.

The chain employs TRBV30 and TRBJ2-7; a weak D match, TRBD2 (5 bases). CDR1 GTSNPN and CDR2 SVGIG come from the germline V gene (reference sequence). The V gene lost 3 bases and the J gene lost 2 bases, with 17 bases spanning the gap. This CDR3 has 15 residues. The CDR3 spells CAWSPRVLWTYEQYF. In DNA, the CDR3 is TGTGCCTGGAGCCCGAGGGTCCTTTGGACCTACGAGCAGTACTTC.

V and J are TRBV5-1 and TRBJ2-7, with D tentatively TRBD1 or TRBD2 (7 bases each). The CDR3 has 14 amino acids. Germline V gene lookup returns CDR1 SGHRS and CDR2 YFSETQ. With 2 bases removed from V and 2 bases from J, the gap between germline ends came to 11 bases. The CDR3 sequence is CASSFQGGPYEQYF. In DNA, the CDR3 is TGCGCCAGCAGCTTTCAGGGGGGGCCCTACGAGCAGTACTTC.